This T cell receptor beta chain was recorded in a study of blood T cell repertoires in COVID-19. Turning to the study itself: PBMCs, B-cell-depleted T cells, or T cells provided the cDNA or gDNA that made up the material.

Method: immunoSEQ multiplex PCR; TCRdb's copy keeps in-frame clones and lacks some. This table has more than 150,000 clones, around 87% appearing once. Germline values: CDR1 KGHSH, CDR2 LQKENI. The CDR3 is 16 amino acids. Trimming took 4 bases from V and 6 from J; bases not matched to a gene: 10. This clone was detected only once. This chain joins TRBV18 and TRBJ1-5; 9 nucleotides match TRBD1. Sequencing used peripheral blood. The receptor was derived from a man in his 60s with COVID-19, enrolled during active disease. CDR3 sequence: CASSRSRDREGQPQHF. Here the CDR3 DNA reads TGTGCCAGCTCACGATCCCGGGACAGGGAAGGTCAGCCCCAGCATTTT.